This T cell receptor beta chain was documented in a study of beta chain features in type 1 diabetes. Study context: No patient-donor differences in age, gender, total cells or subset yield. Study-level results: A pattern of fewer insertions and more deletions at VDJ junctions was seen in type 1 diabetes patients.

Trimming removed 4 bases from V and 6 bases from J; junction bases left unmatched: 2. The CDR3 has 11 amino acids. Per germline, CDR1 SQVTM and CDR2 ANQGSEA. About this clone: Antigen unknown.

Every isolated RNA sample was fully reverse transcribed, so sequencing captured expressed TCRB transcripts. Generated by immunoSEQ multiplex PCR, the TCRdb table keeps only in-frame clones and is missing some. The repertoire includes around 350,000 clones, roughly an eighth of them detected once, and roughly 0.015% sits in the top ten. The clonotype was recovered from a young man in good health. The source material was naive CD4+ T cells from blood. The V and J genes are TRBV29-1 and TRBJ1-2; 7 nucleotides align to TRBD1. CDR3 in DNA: TGCAGCGTTGGACAGGGAGATGGCTACACCTTC. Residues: CSVGQGDGYTF. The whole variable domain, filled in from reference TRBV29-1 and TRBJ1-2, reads SAVISQKPSRDICQRGTSLTIQCQVDSQVTMMFWYRQQPGQSLTLIATANQGSEATYESGFVIDKFPISRPNLTFSTLTVSNMSPEDSSIYLCSVGQGDGYTFGSGTRLTVV.